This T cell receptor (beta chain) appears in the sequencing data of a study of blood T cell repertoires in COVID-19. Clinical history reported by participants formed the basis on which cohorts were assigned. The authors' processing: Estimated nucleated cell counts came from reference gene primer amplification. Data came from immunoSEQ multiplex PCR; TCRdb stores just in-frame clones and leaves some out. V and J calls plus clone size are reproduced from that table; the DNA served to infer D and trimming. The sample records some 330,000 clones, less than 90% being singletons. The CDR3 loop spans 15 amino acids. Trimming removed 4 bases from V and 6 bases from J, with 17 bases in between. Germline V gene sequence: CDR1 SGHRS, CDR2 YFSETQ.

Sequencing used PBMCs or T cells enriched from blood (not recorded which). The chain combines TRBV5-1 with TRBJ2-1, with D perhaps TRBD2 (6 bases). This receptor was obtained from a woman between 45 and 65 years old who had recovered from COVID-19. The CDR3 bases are TGCGCCAGCAGCCCTCTCTCAGCGGGCCTCAATGAGCAGTTCTTC. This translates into CASSPLSAGLNEQFF.